The present entry profiles one T cell receptor beta chain with its context. Losses at the gene ends were 3 bases for V and 2 bases for J; bases not matched to a gene: 11. Germline CDR1 reads SGDLS; CDR2 reads YYNGEE. This CDR3 comprises 17 residues. This specimen belongs to a study of blood T cell repertoires in COVID-19. Original processing methods: Amplification with reference gene primers provided the estimates of nucleated cell counts. Sequencing was performed with immunoSEQ multiplex PCR; in TCRdb, only in-frame clones are kept and a portion is missing. V, J and clone size are taken as reported in that table, and D and trimming were inferred from the DNA itself. The profile shows approximately 210,000 clones, roughly four fifths of them singletons.

Sample: peripheral blood. This receptor was identified in a woman aged 50 to 60 with active or convalescent COVID-19. The chain is built from TRBV9 and TRBJ2-3, with 8 nucleotides matching TRBD2. The CDR3 DNA follows: TGTGCCAGCAGCGCGAGCCTAGCGGGCCGATTCACAGATACGCAGTATTTT. Amino acid sequence: CASSASLAGRFTDTQYF.